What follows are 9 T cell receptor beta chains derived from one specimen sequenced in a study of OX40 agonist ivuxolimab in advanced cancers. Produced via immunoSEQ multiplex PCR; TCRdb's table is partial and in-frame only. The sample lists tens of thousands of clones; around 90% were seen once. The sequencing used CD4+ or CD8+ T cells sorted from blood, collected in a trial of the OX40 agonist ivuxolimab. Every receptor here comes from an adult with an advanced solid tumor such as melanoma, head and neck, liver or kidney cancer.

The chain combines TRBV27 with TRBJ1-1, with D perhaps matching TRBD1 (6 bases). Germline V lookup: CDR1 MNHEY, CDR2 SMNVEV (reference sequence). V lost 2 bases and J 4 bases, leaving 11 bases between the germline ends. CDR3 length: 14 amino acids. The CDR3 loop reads CASSLGRGSTEAFF. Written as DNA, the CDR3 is TGTGCCAGCAGTTTAGGCAGGGGTAGCACTGAAGCTTTCTTT.

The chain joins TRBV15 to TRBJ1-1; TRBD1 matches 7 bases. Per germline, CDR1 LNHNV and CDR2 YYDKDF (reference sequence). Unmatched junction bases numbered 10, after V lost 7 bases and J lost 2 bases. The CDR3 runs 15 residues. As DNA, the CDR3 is TGTGCCACCACCCCAGAGCGGACAGGAAACACTGAAGCTTTCTTT. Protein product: CATTPERTGNTEAFF.

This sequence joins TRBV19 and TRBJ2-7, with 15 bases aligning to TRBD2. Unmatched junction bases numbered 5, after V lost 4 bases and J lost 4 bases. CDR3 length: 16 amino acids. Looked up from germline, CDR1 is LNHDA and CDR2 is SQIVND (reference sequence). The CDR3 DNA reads TGTGCCAGTAGTACCGGACTAGCGGGGGGGATTTACGAGCAGTACTTC. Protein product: CASSTGLAGGIYEQYF.

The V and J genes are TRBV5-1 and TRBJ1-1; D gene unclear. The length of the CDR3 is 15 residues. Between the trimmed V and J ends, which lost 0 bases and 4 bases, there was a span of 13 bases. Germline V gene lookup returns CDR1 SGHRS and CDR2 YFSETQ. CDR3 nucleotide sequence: TGCGCCAGCAGCTTGGCTGGCGCCGGAGGCACTGAAGCTTTCTTT. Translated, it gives CASSLAGAGGTEAFF.

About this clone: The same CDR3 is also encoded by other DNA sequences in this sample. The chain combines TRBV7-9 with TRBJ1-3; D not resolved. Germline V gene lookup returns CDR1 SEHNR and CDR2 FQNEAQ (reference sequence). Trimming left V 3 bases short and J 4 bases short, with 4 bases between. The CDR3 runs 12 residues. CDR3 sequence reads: CASSLEGNTIYF. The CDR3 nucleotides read TGTGCCAGCAGCTTGGAAGGAAACACCATATATTTT.

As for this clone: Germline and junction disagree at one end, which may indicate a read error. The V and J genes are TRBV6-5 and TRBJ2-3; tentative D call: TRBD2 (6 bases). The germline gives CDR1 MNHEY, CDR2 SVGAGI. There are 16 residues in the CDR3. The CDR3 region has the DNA TGTGCCAGCAGTTGGTTGGGGCGGGGCCCCACAAATACGCAGTATTTT. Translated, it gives CASSWLGRGPTNTQYF.

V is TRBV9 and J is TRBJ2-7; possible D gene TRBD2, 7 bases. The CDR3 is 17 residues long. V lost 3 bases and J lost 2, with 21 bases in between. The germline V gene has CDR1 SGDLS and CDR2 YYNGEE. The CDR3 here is CASSAGGGGTATYEQYF. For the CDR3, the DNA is TGTGCCAGCAGCGCCGGTGGGGGGGGCACCGCCACCTACGAGCAGTACTTC.

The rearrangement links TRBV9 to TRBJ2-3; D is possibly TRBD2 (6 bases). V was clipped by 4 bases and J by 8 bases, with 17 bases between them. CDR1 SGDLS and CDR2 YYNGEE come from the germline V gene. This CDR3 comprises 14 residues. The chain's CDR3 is CASSFSFQGGTQYF. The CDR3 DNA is TGTGCCAGCAGCTTTAGTTTTCAGGGAGGTACGCAGTATTTT.

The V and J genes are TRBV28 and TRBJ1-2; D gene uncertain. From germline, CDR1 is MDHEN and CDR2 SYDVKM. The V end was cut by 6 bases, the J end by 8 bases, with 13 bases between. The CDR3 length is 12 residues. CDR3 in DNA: TGTGCCAGCAGCAATTCTATGGGGGGCTACACCTTC. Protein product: CASSNSMGGYTF.